This T cell receptor beta chain was observed in a study of early T cells in non-severe SARS-CoV-2 infection. Study in general: Sequencing of bulk RNA from unsorted whole blood was done, without chain pairing.

Each cDNA molecule carried a unique molecular identifier. Each CDR3 protein is one row after TCRdb ran MiXCR on the 5' RACE reads. The repertoire holds 50,000 or so distinct CDR3 sequences, 13% seen once, with roughly 10% in the top ten. Whole-study findings and limits: Reliance on VDJdb matching favored anti-spike CD8 responses; private and CD4 specificities were missed.

This clonotype was observed many times. Its antigen remains unknown. In germline, CDR1 is SNHLY, CDR2 FYNNEI. CDR3 size: 14 residues. Trimming removed 6 bases at V and 7 bases at J, with 13 bases between. Input material: whole blood. This TCR derives from an adult who was a healthcare worker with PCR-confirmed SARS-CoV-2 infection or an uninfected control (not recorded which). The chain recombines TRBV2 with TRBJ1-6; no clear D gene. The CDR3 DNA is TGTGCCAGCAGGGTAACCGGGGAGAATTCACCCCTCCACTTT. This sequence encodes CASRVTGENSPLHF.